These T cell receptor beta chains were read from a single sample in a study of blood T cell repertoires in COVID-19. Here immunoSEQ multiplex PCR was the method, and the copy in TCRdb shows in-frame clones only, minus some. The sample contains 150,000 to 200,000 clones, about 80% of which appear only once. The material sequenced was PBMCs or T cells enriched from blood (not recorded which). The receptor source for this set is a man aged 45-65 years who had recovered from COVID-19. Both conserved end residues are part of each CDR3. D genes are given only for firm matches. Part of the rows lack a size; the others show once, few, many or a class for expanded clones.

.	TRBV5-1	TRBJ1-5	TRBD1	TGCGCCAGCAGCCCAACAGGGGACCCCAATCAGCCCCAGCATTTT	CASSPTGDPNQPQHF
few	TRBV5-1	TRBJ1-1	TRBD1	TGCGCCAGCAGCTTGGGTGACGGACAGGGTGGCGAAGCTTTCTTT	CASSLGDGQGGEAFF
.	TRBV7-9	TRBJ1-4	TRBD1	TGTGCCAGCAGCGTCCGGGACAGTCTATCTGAAAAACTGTTTTTT	CASSVRDSLSEKLFF
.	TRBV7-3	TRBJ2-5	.	TGTGCCAGCAGCTTAGCGCTGCAAGAGACCCAGTACTTC	CASSLALQETQYF
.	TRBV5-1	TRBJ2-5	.	TGCGCCAGCAGCTTGTCTTCCGGTGGTAAGGAGACCCAGTACTTC	CASSLSSGGKETQYF
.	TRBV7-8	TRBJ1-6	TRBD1	TGTGCCAGCAGCTGGGACAGCTCCTATAATTCACCCCTCCACTTT	CASSWDSSYNSPLHF
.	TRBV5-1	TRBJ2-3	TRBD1	TGCGCCAGCAAAGGACAGGGGATCTCCGCTAGCACAGATACGCAGTATTTT	CASKGQGISASTDTQYF
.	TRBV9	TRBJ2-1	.	TGTGCCAGCAGCGGTGAGGCCCTGGCTTACAATGAGCAGTTCTTC	CASSGEALAYNEQFF
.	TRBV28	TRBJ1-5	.	TGTGCCAGCAGAGAAAGCAGCAGGGGCCGGAATCAGCCCCAGCATTTT	CASRESSRGRNQPQHF
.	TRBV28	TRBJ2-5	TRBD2	TGTGCCAGCAGTTTAGCCCCCTCTAGCGGGGGAGCCGGTTTCTTCGAGACCCAGTACTTC	CASSLAPSSGGAGFFETQYF
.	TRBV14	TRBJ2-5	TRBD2	TGTGCCAGCAGTCCCGGACTAGCGGGAGCAGCGGGTGGAGAGACCCAGTACTTC	CASSPGLAGAAGGETQYF
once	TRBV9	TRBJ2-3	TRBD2	TGTGCCAGCAGCGTCCGGGACTACCACACAGATACGCAGTATTTT	CASSVRDYHTDTQYF
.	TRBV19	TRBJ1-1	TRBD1	TGTGCCAGCTCGGGGACAGGGGCTGAAGCTTTCTTT	CASSGTGAEAFF
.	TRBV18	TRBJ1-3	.	TGTGCCAGCTCACCCACAGGTTTGGAAAACACCATATATTTT	CASSPTGLENTIYF
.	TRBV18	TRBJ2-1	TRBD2	TGTGCCAGCTCAGGGCCATCGGGACTAGAGACCGCCAATGAGCAGTTCTTC	CASSGPSGLETANEQFF
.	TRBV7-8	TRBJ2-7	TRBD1	TGTGCCAGCAGCGACAGGGGGAACTACGAGCAGTACTTC	CASSDRGNYEQYF
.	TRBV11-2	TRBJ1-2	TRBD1	TGTGCCAGCAGCTTATGGGCGACAGGGGGCCATGGCTACACCTTC	CASSLWATGGHGYTF
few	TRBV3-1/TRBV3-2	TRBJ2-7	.	TGTGCCAGCAGCCAGAGGACCTACGAGCAGTACTTC	CASSQRTYEQYF
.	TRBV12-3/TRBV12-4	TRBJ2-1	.	TGTGCCAGCAGTTTACCCCCGTCCGGGGAGCAGTTCTTC	CASSLPPSGEQFF
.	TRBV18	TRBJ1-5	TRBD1	TGTGCCAGCTCCGGGACAGGGAATCAGCCCCAGCATTTT	CASSGTGNQPQHF
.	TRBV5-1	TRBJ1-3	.	TGCGCCAGCAGCATGAAAACAGGGACTGGAAACACCATATATTTT	CASSMKTGTGNTIYF
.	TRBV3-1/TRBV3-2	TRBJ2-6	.	TGTGCCAGCAGCCGGGACTCCTCTGGGGCCAACGTCCTGACTTTC	CASSRDSSGANVLTF